A single sample is the source of the 4 T cell receptor beta chains below, sequenced in a study of human T cells and chemical hapten exposure. As for time point: patch test 3, about 24 weeks after DPC sensitization. The treatment here: therapeutic diphenylcyclopropenone sensitization with weekly scalp DPC. TCRdb reanalysed the RACE reads using MiXCR and keeps one entry per CDR3 protein. The table has 80,000 to 100,000 distinct CDR3 sequences, around 25% seen once; the top ten hold about a tenth. The source was whole blood, collected in connection with sensitization to the hapten diphenylcyclopropenone (DPC). These receptors all come from a man in his forties or fifties with alopecia areata. Some clones in this sample may be carry-over from other donors' samples.

This clonotype was recorded many times. This chain joins TRBV12-3 or TRBV12-4 and TRBJ2-3; 7 bases align to TRBD2. V gave up 6 bases and J gave up 0 bases; unmatched junction bases: 9. CDR3 size: 16 residues. The CDR3 is CASRRASGASTDTQYF. CDR3 coding DNA: TGTGCCAGCAGACGAGCTAGCGGAGCTAGCACAGATACGCAGTATTTT.

The chain links TRBV11-2 to TRBJ2-1; TRBD2 might be the D (6 bases). The CDR3 runs to 13 residues. Trimming cost V 5 bases and J 10 bases, with 15 bases left between them. Germline V gene lookup returns CDR1 SGHAT and CDR2 FQNNGV. CDR3 in DNA: TGTGCCAGCAGCCACGGGACTGCCCTAGAGCAGTTCTTC. Translated, it gives CASSHGTALEQFF.

A single count supports this clonotype. The rearrangement links TRBV20-1 to TRBJ2-1; no clear D gene. CDR3 size: 12 residues. Germline lookup yields CDR1 DFQATT and CDR2 SNEGSKA (reference sequence). V gave up 0 bases and J gave up 6 bases, with 6 bases separating them. CDR3 coding DNA: TGCAGTGCTAGAGAAGTTGCCAATGAGCAGTTCTTC. Its protein is CSAREVANEQFF.

This clonotype was seen only a few times. The chain has TRBV21-1 and TRBJ2-1. TRBV21-1 is flagged as a pseudogene. This CDR3 spans 15 amino acids. CDR3 region: CASSKARVPYNEQFF. The CDR3 nucleotides read TGTGCCAGCAGCAAAGCGCGGGTCCCCTACAATGAGCAGTTCTTC.